This is a list of T cell receptor beta chains from one sample in a study of blood T cell repertoires in COVID-19. TCRdb's copy holds only in-frame clones and misses some; the assay was immunoSEQ multiplex PCR. The profile covers 70,000 or so clones, with under 85% appearing a single time and around 14% taken by the ten largest. The sample consisted of peripheral blood. The receptors stem from a man between 60 and 70 years old with COVID-19, enrolled during active disease. CDR3s leave out the opening cysteine and the closing phenylalanine or tryptophan. Each record gives: CDR3 protein, V gene, J gene.

cdr3_aa: ASGPSPNEKLF
v_call: TRBV6-6
j_call: TRBJ1-4

cdr3_aa: ASSLVVGEGSGRDGEQF
v_call: TRBV7-6
j_call: TRBJ2-1

cdr3_aa: AWSPTSTGELF
v_call: TRBV30
j_call: TRBJ2-2

cdr3_aa: ASSSGRDTGELF
v_call: TRBV7-9
j_call: TRBJ2-2

cdr3_aa: ASSSFSGTDTQY
v_call: TRBV27
j_call: TRBJ2-3

cdr3_aa: ASSPRTGGLNSPLH
v_call: TRBV28
j_call: TRBJ1-6

cdr3_aa: ASRREYLLSGEQF
v_call: TRBV6-5
j_call: TRBJ2-1

cdr3_aa: ASSDRNEQF
v_call: TRBV9
j_call: TRBJ2-1

cdr3_aa: ASSYSQAEKLF
v_call: TRBV6-5
j_call: TRBJ1-4

cdr3_aa: SVQTSLMNTEAF
v_call: TRBV29-1
j_call: TRBJ1-1

cdr3_aa: ASSSRGRGNTIY
v_call: TRBV28
j_call: TRBJ1-3

cdr3_aa: ASNRQGGANTEAF
v_call: TRBV28
j_call: TRBJ1-1

cdr3_aa: ASSFRQGGDYGYT
v_call: TRBV5-5
j_call: TRBJ1-2

cdr3_aa: ASKPEGDIQY
v_call: TRBV2
j_call: TRBJ2-4

cdr3_aa: ASSEDRMRETQY
v_call: TRBV6-1
j_call: TRBJ2-5

cdr3_aa: ASSSGFNTEAF
v_call: TRBV5-1
j_call: TRBJ1-1

cdr3_aa: ASIPRRAVADTQY
v_call: TRBV5-6
j_call: TRBJ2-3

cdr3_aa: ASSRAGTVFYEQY
v_call: TRBV5-6
j_call: TRBJ2-7

cdr3_aa: ASCEWGQGIEQY
v_call: TRBV2
j_call: TRBJ2-7

cdr3_aa: AISPGPGTGGYEQY
v_call: TRBV10-3
j_call: TRBJ2-7

cdr3_aa: ASSLPSLSDTQY
v_call: TRBV7-3
j_call: TRBJ2-3

cdr3_aa: ASRATGGTNEKLF
v_call: TRBV6-5
j_call: TRBJ1-4

cdr3_aa: ASSLGRGGKTQY
v_call: TRBV14
j_call: TRBJ2-5

cdr3_aa: ASSPLPGLLSNTQY
v_call: TRBV3-1/TRBV3-2
j_call: TRBJ2-3

cdr3_aa: ASSLVSGTQY
v_call: TRBV11-2
j_call: TRBJ2-5

cdr3_aa: ASSSTGTSSYEQY
v_call: TRBV6-6
j_call: TRBJ2-7

cdr3_aa: SVGQNNEQF
v_call: TRBV29-1
j_call: TRBJ2-1

cdr3_aa: ASMGGGNTGELF
v_call: TRBV28
j_call: TRBJ2-2

cdr3_aa: ASSPRDFTQY
v_call: TRBV6-5
j_call: TRBJ2-3

cdr3_aa: ASSETGVGKSETQY
v_call: TRBV7-3
j_call: TRBJ2-5

cdr3_aa: ATGQAGPSGANVLT
v_call: TRBV24-1
j_call: TRBJ2-6

cdr3_aa: ASRHFRGTGAIQETQY
v_call: TRBV7-9
j_call: TRBJ2-5

cdr3_aa: ASSDDLGYEQY
v_call: TRBV25-1
j_call: TRBJ2-7

cdr3_aa: ASSLLRPSSGGNEQF
v_call: TRBV6-6
j_call: TRBJ2-1

cdr3_aa: ASSLGLSTDTQY
v_call: TRBV11-2
j_call: TRBJ2-3

cdr3_aa: ASSIVTSGERVELF
v_call: TRBV19
j_call: TRBJ2-2

cdr3_aa: ASSFYGLAEQETQY
v_call: TRBV5-4
j_call: TRBJ2-5

cdr3_aa: SVDNRGVAQY
v_call: TRBV29-1
j_call: TRBJ2-5

cdr3_aa: ASRPLAANTGELF
v_call: TRBV12-2
j_call: TRBJ2-2

cdr3_aa: ASSARGSGGNNEQF
v_call: TRBV7-3
j_call: TRBJ2-1

cdr3_aa: ASSTGTGFGYT
v_call: TRBV6-5
j_call: TRBJ1-2

cdr3_aa: ASSQVAREAF
v_call: TRBV4-1
j_call: TRBJ1-1

cdr3_aa: ASSIIHKGQGTYEQY
v_call: TRBV19
j_call: TRBJ2-7

cdr3_aa: ASSPDSPDTQY
v_call: TRBV5-1
j_call: TRBJ2-3

cdr3_aa: ASSPEARGLDTDTEAF
v_call: TRBV4-2
j_call: TRBJ1-1

cdr3_aa: ASSRRAF
v_call: TRBV5-6
j_call: TRBJ1-1

cdr3_aa: ASSLWGQRGSYEQY
v_call: TRBV28
j_call: TRBJ2-7

cdr3_aa: ASSPDGGNQPQH
v_call: TRBV7-6
j_call: TRBJ1-5

cdr3_aa: ASSSPGSGSPLH
v_call: TRBV6-2/TRBV6-3
j_call: TRBJ1-6

cdr3_aa: ASSLFRDTGSTNEKLF
v_call: TRBV28
j_call: TRBJ1-4

cdr3_aa: SALRNEQY
v_call: TRBV20-1
j_call: TRBJ2-7

cdr3_aa: ASSTGTDYEQY
v_call: TRBV19
j_call: TRBJ2-7

cdr3_aa: ASSRLAGETQY
v_call: TRBV5-4
j_call: TRBJ2-5

cdr3_aa: ASSLGWGGNEQY
v_call: TRBV5-1
j_call: TRBJ2-7

cdr3_aa: AWSNKNGVKLF
v_call: TRBV30
j_call: TRBJ1-4

cdr3_aa: ASGSRRRYTNYGYT
v_call: TRBV12-5
j_call: TRBJ1-2

cdr3_aa: ASSPRGAGTLYEQY
v_call: TRBV18
j_call: TRBJ2-7

cdr3_aa: ASSLSGGSYEQY
v_call: TRBV7-6
j_call: TRBJ2-7

cdr3_aa: AWSAGTGGQPQH
v_call: TRBV30
j_call: TRBJ1-5